This note documents a single T cell receptor beta chain sequence. The data were obtained in a study of Ad26.COV2.S vaccination and SARS-CoV-2 variants. Treatment meaning: about 20 received Ad26.COV2.S at low or high dose, single or two shots; roughly five received placebo; per-sample allocation not given. On day 63 after the first injection, vaccine and placebo recipients gave samples. Measured with immunoSEQ multiplex PCR; TCRdb has only the in-frame clones, and not every one. The sample lists some 420,000 clones, around 89% seen once, with around 3.6% in the top ten. In germline, CDR1 is SQVTM, CDR2 ANQGSEA. Trimming took off 6 bases at V and 1 base at J, with 14 bases between the two ends. The CDR3 covers 14 residues.

The origin of this receptor is a person between 18 and 60 years old who received the Ad26.COV2.S COVID-19 vaccine or a placebo. Sequenced material: peripheral blood, taken in a trial of Ad26.COV2.S vaccine versus placebo. The chain links TRBV29-1 to TRBJ2-3; no clear D. The CDR3 DNA follows: TGCAGCGTGAAAGGTGGGTTCGGCACAGATACGCAGTATTTT. Protein sequence: CSVKGGFGTDTQYF.